This T cell receptor beta chain was identified during a study of blood T cell repertoires in COVID-19. Background on the study: Acute and convalescent COVID-19 specimens originated in the United States, Italy and Spain. PBMCs, B-cell-depleted T cells, or T cells were the source of the cDNA or gDNA that made up the material.

The V gene's germline CDR1 is DFQATT and CDR2 SNEGSKA (reference sequence). V was pared by 3 bases and J by 8 bases, with 6 bases of the junction left unmatched. The CDR3 is made up of 13 amino acids. Original processing methods: Estimation of nucleated cell counts relied on the amplification of reference gene primers. Assay used: immunoSEQ multiplex PCR; TCRdb lists only in-frame clones, some missing. V and J calls and clone size follow that table, whereas D and trimming were derived from the DNA. This table has 230,000 or so clones, around 80% appearing once. The rearrangement joins TRBV20-1 to TRBJ1-2; the match to TRBD1 covers 10 bases. The sequenced material came from peripheral blood. This sequence was found in a woman aged 40 to 50 who had recovered from COVID-19. The DNA of the CDR3 is TGCAGTGCTAGTGGGGGACAGGGGAAAGGCTACACCTTC. Translating it yields CSASGGQGKGYTF.